A single sample is the source of the 14 T cell receptor beta chains below, sequenced in a study of T cell responses to AZD1222 COVID-19 vaccine (dated by TCRdb to the early 2020s). The library was obtained by the immunoSEQ multiplex PCR assay. TCRdb obtained this table from immuneACCESS and retained in-frame rearrangements with V and J assigned. These tables miss some clones; where compared with another copy, unresolved V genes account for less than half of the shortfall, and the remainder is unexplained. The sample table holds about 100,000 clones, of which roughly nine tenths were seen once. The ten biggest clones cover more than 1.5% of the sample. This specimen's time point label, per the study, means: baseline before first vaccination. The sample was peripheral blood, taken on day 0 of AZD1222 vaccination. These receptors were collected from an adult in good health.

The chain recombines TRBV9 with TRBJ1-2; D call uncertain. Trimming stripped 3 bases from V and 1 base from J, with 10 bases between. The CDR3 runs 14 residues. Germline lookup yields CDR1 SGDLS and CDR2 YYNGEE. DNA of the CDR3: TGTGCCAGCAGCGACAACGCGATTAACTATGGCTACACCTTC. Amino acid sequence: CASSDNAINYGYTF.

The CDR3 sequence: CASSLYVPNTEAFF. In DNA, the CDR3 is TGTGCCAGCTCTCTCTACGTCCCGAACACTGAAGCTTTCTTT. The V call is TRBV18, the J call TRBJ1-1; D is unresolved. This CDR3 has 14 amino acids. V shed 6 bases and J shed 1 base, with 12 bases lying between them. Germline loops: CDR1 KGHSH, CDR2 LQKENI. Drawing the rest from reference TRBV18 and TRBJ1-1, the complete variable domain is NAGVMQNPRHLVRRRGQEARLRCSPMKGHSHVYWYRQLPEEGLKFMVYLQKENIIDESGMPKERFSAEFPKEGPSILRIQQVVRGDSAAYFCASSLYVPNTEAFFGQGTRLTVV.

The chain has TRBV7-2 and TRBJ2-5; D is perhaps TRBD2 (6 bases). The CDR3 consists of 16 residues. Germline values: CDR1 SGHTA, CDR2 FQGNSA. V was trimmed by 5 bases and J by 4 bases, leaving 20 bases between them. The chain's CDR3 is CASSPGLVTSVETQYF. CDR3 bases: TGTGCCAGCAGCCCGGGACTGGTGACCTCCGTAGAGACCCAGTACTTC.

This clone was found once. The chain is built from TRBV4-1 and TRBJ2-7, with 8 bases lining up with TRBD2. V was clipped by 4 bases and J by 0 bases; unmatched bases: 5. The CDR3 contains 15 residues. CDR1 MGHRA and CDR2 YSYEKL come from the germline V gene. The CDR3 sequence is CASSPYAGGSYEQYF. The CDR3 nucleotides read TGCGCCAGCAGCCCATATGCGGGAGGCTCCTACGAGCAGTACTTC.

This chain links TRBV29-1 with TRBJ1-4; TRBD1 matches at 9 bases. The CDR3 is 15 residues long. Germline loops: CDR1 SQVTM, CDR2 ANQGSEA. V was clipped by 6 bases and J by 10 bases; unmatched bases: 15. The CDR3 DNA reads TGCAGCGTCGCCCCTCAGGGACAGGGAGGTGGAAAACTGTTTTTT. Its translation: CSVAPQGQGGGKLFF.

V is TRBV30 and J is TRBJ2-7; 7 nucleotides agree with TRBD1. The CDR3 extends over 13 amino acids. Per germline, CDR1 GTSNPN and CDR2 SVGIG (reference sequence). CDR3 sequence (DNA): TGTGCTGCATCCCGGGACAGATCCTACGAGCAGTACTTC. Protein product: CAASRDRSYEQYF.

This chain connects TRBV5-6 to TRBJ1-1, with no clear D. The germline V gene encodes CDR1 SGHDT and CDR2 YYEEEE. V lost 2 bases and J lost 4, with 12 bases in between. The CDR3 spans 14 residues. The CDR3 DNA follows: TGTGCCAGCAGCTTACGAAACCCAGCCACTGAAGCTTTCTTT. This translates into CASSLRNPATEAFF.

The V gene is TRBV18, the J gene TRBJ2-7; D uncertain. This CDR3 spans 13 amino acids. Per the germline V gene, CDR1 is KGHSH and CDR2 is LQKENI. Trimming removed 2 bases from V and 6 bases from J, with 11 bases in between. The CDR3 sequence: CASSPEDRSEQYF. CDR3 coding DNA: TGTGCCAGCTCACCAGAAGATCGATCCGAGCAGTACTTC. The complete variable domain, with remaining parts taken from reference TRBV18 and TRBJ2-7, reads NAGVMQNPRHLVRRRGQEARLRCSPMKGHSHVYWYRQLPEEGLKFMVYLQKENIIDESGMPKERFSAEFPKEGPSILRIQQVVRGDSAAYFCASSPEDRSEQYFGPGTRLTVT.

J is TRBJ1-2 and V is TRBV10-3, with 11 nucleotides matching TRBD1. Germline V gene lookup returns CDR1 ENHRY and CDR2 SYGVKD. The V segment lost 0 bases and the J segment 3 bases; nucleotides outside the gene matches: 0. This CDR3 region has 15 residues. In nucleotides, the CDR3 is TGTGCCATCAGTGAGTCGGGACAGGGGGACTATGGCTACACCTTC. It is translated as CAISESGQGDYGYTF.

The CDR3 coding sequence is TGTGCCAGCAGCTTGATCCCTTGGAGGACTTTGGGGACCGGGGAGCTGTTTTTT. Its protein is CASSLIPWRTLGTGELFF. This rearrangement joins TRBV5-6 to TRBJ2-2; TRBD2 might be the D (5 bases). V shed 1 base and J shed 5 bases, with 21 bases lying between them. From germline, CDR1 is SGHDT and CDR2 YYEEEE. The CDR3 is 18 residues long.

This clone was recorded a few times. The chain links TRBV7-2 to TRBJ2-7; 8 bases match TRBD2. The V segment lost 2 bases and the J segment 3 bases; nucleotides outside the gene matches: 12. The CDR3 contains 17 residues. The germline V gene encodes CDR1 SGHTA and CDR2 FQGNSA. CDR3 in amino acids: CASSLPIAGPILYEQYF. The CDR3 DNA reads as TGTGCCAGCAGCTTACCTATAGCGGGACCGATCCTCTACGAGCAGTACTTC.

CDR3 sequence reads: CASSLEGTGENYEQYF. CDR3 nucleotide sequence: TGTGCCAGCAGTTTAGAGGGAACAGGGGAAAACTACGAGCAGTACTTC. J is TRBJ2-7 and V is TRBV27, with 7 bases matching TRBD1. This CDR3 region has 16 residues. The V gene's germline CDR1 is MNHEY and CDR2 SMNVEV (reference sequence). The J segment lost 3 bases and the V segment lost 2 bases, leaving 10 bases of the junction unmatched.

The chain has TRBV7-8 and TRBJ2-2, with D tentatively TRBD2 (5 bases). This CDR3 region has 15 residues. Trimming cost V 8 bases and J 3 bases, with 16 bases left between them. CDR1 is SGHVS, CDR2 FQNEAQ, per germline. This CDR3 reads CASPGGLGDTGELFF. The CDR3 nucleotides are TGTGCCAGCCCCGGAGGTCTAGGAGACACCGGGGAGCTGTTTTTT.

The rearrangement joins TRBV27 to TRBJ2-7; D is uncertain. Germline CDR1 is MNHEY and CDR2 is SMNVEV (reference sequence). Trimming took off 5 bases at V and 6 bases at J, with 17 bases between the two ends. This CDR3 is built from 14 residues. As DNA, the CDR3 is TGTGCCAGCAGTAACCTAGAAGTGGTCGGCGAGCAGTACTTC. It is translated as CASSNLEVVGEQYF.